This T cell receptor beta chain was sequenced for a study of molecular identifiers for immune sequencing clone quantification. The V gene's germline CDR1 is MGHDK and CDR2 SYGVNS. The CDR3 loop spans 12 amino acids. Trimming took off 1 base at V and 4 bases at J, with 5 bases between the two ends. TCRdb recomputed calls from the PCR reads with MiXCR, one row per CDR3 protein. The sample records thousands of distinct CDR3 sequences, 15% to 20% being singletons. This clonotype is termed medium-sized. The source of this sequence is a human donor in good health. Some libraries in this study had Jurkat cell RNA spiked in. V usage is TRBV25-1 and J usage is TRBJ2-7; D is undetermined. Sample: naive CD8+ T cells from blood, with Jurkat cell RNA spiked in. As for subset: FACS-sorted CD8+CD4-CCR7+CD45RA+ naive T cells. CDR3 nucleotide sequence: TGTGCCAGCAGTGAATTAGAATACGAGCAGTACTTC. Residues: CASSELEYEQYF.